The 15 T cell receptor beta chains below all came from one sample that was sequenced in a study of T cell repertoires in cytomegalovirus infection. TCRdb used MiXCR to reprocess the reads, holding one entry per CDR3 protein. The sample consists of under 450,000 distinct CDR3 sequences, nearly 35% of them appearing once. No cognate antigen is known for these TCRs. Sequenced material: cultured PBMCs, taken from culture after CMV antigen stimulation. Source of these receptors: a human donor in good health (CMV status not recorded). Some clones in this sample may be carry-over from other donors' samples.

Only a few counts were recorded for this clonotype. This chain uses TRBV7-9 with TRBJ2-5, with D possibly TRBD2 on 6 matching bases. Trimming removed 2 bases from V and 2 bases from J, with 12 bases in between. This CDR3 is 15 amino acids long. Germline CDR1 is SEHNR and CDR2 is FQNEAQ (reference sequence). The CDR3 DNA reads TGTGCCAGCAGCTTACCGGTGGGACTTCAAGAGACCCAGTACTTC. The encoded protein is CASSLPVGLQETQYF.

The count of this clonotype is one. The chain carries TRBV12-3 or TRBV12-4 and TRBJ1-5, with a tentative D call TRBD1 (5 bases). V shed 8 bases and J shed 5 bases, with 13 bases lying between them. The CDR3 extends over 13 amino acids. The CDR3 is CASAGGWDQPQHF. DNA for the CDR3: TGTGCCAGCGCGGGGGGATGGGATCAGCCCCAGCATTTT.

There are many counts of this clonotype. The chain uses TRBV4-2 and TRBJ1-4; D is perhaps TRBD1 (5 bases). There are 14 residues in the CDR3. CDR1 LGHNA and CDR2 YNFKEQ come from the germline V gene. The V end lost 4 bases, the J end lost 5 bases, and 11 bases lay between the germline ends. The CDR3 spells CASSRDGGNEKLFF. The CDR3 coding sequence is TGTGCCAGCAGCCGGGACGGGGGAAATGAAAAACTGTTTTTT.

This clonotype was picked up many times. This chain links TRBV7-2 with TRBJ2-3; TRBD2 agrees at 12 bases. Looked up from germline, CDR1 is SGHTA and CDR2 is FQGNSA. The CDR3 is made up of 17 amino acids. V shed 0 bases, J shed 5 bases, and the junction held 6 bases outside the gene matches. CDR3 bases: TGTGCCAGCAGCTTAGCCGCTAGCGGGAGGGCCGGAGATACGCAGTATTTT. As protein: CASSLAASGRAGDTQYF.

This rearrangement joins TRBV19 to TRBJ2-3; 12 bases are a match to TRBD2. Germline V lookup: CDR1 LNHDA, CDR2 SQIVND (reference sequence). V shed 10 bases and J 2 bases; nucleotides not matched to a gene: 10. The CDR3 extends over 16 amino acids. CDR3 sequence reads: CATRRTSGVLTDTQYF. The CDR3 bases are TGTGCCACCCGTCGGACTAGCGGGGTCCTCACAGATACGCAGTATTTT.

This clonotype came up a few times. The rearrangement links TRBV6-6 to TRBJ2-5; D perhaps matches TRBD2 (7 bases). Looked up from germline, CDR1 is MNHNY and CDR2 is SVGAGI (reference sequence). Trimming removed 1 base from V and 4 bases from J, with 13 bases in between. The CDR3 length is 15 residues. As DNA, the CDR3 is TGTGCCAGCAGTTACTATGGGGGAGGGGGAGAGACCCAGTACTTC. This translates into CASSYYGGGGETQYF.

A few counts support this clonotype. The rearrangement uses TRBV7-2 and TRBJ2-7; the match to TRBD2 covers 10 bases. The CDR3 spans 15 residues. The germline gives CDR1 SGHTA, CDR2 FQGNSA. The V and J ends lost 0 bases and 4 bases, in that order; junction bases with no gene match: 3. CDR3 sequence: CASSLARTSGYEQYF. The CDR3 DNA reads TGTGCCAGCAGCTTAGCACGGACTAGCGGTTACGAGCAGTACTTC.

The chain combines TRBV4-3 with TRBJ2-1; D remains ambiguous. V gave up 6 bases and J gave up 2 bases, with 14 bases separating them. The CDR3 spans 15 residues. Germline values: CDR1 LGHNA, CDR2 YSLEER. The CDR3 region has the DNA TGCGCCAGCAGTCTGGAGCCCGATCCCTACAATGAGCAGTTCTTC. Encoded protein: CASSLEPDPYNEQFF.

The chain links TRBV6-5 to TRBJ2-7, with D hard to call. V lost 3 bases and J 0 bases, leaving 6 bases between the germline ends. The CDR3 runs 13 residues. From germline, CDR1 is MNHEY and CDR2 SVGAGI. Here the CDR3 reads CASSYTSSYEQYF. In DNA form, the CDR3 reads TGTGCCAGCAGTTATACAAGCTCCTACGAGCAGTACTTC.

The V and J genes are TRBV7-8 and TRBJ2-5, with D perhaps being TRBD1 or TRBD2 (5 bases each). The CDR3 is 14 residues long. Trimming cost V 0 bases and J 4 bases, with 9 bases left between them. Per the germline V gene, CDR1 is SGHVS and CDR2 is FQNEAQ. CDR3 nucleotides: TGTGCCAGCAGCTTAGCGCGAGGGGCAGAGACCCAGTACTTC. Residues: CASSLARGAETQYF.

The sample holds a few counts of this clonotype. This chain links TRBV6-5 with TRBJ2-7; no reliable D call. The V and J ends lost 0 bases and 1 base respectively, with 4 bases between them. Looked up from germline, CDR1 is MNHEY and CDR2 is SVGAGI. The CDR3 has 13 residues. The CDR3 DNA sequence: TGTGCCAGCAGTTACTCGCTGTCCTACGAGCAGTACTTC. Protein product: CASSYSLSYEQYF.

J is TRBJ2-2 and V is TRBV11-3, with D uncertain. Germline V lookup: CDR1 SGHNT, CDR2 YENEEA. The CDR3 has 16 amino acids. The ends were cut back, 1 base at V and 7 bases at J, with 16 bases in the middle. The CDR3 DNA is TGTGCCAGCAGCTTAGGTGTCCCTCGACGAAACGGGGAGCTGTTTTTT. Translating gives CASSLGVPRRNGELFF.

V gene TRBV2 combines with J gene TRBJ1-4, with TRBD1 matching 11 bases. Trimming removed 7 bases from V and 3 bases from J; junction bases left unmatched: 7. The CDR3 extends over 16 amino acids. CDR1 and CDR2 from the germline V gene are SNHLY and FYNNEI. CDR3 sequence reads: CASTRTGGVSNEKLFF. CDR3 DNA sequence: TGTGCCAGCACTCGGACAGGGGGCGTCTCTAATGAAAAACTGTTTTTT.

The gene calls are TRBV27 and TRBJ2-6, with 11 bases lining up with TRBD1. Per germline, CDR1 MNHEY and CDR2 SMNVEV (reference sequence). The J segment lost 3 bases and the V segment lost 5 bases, leaving 9 bases of the junction unmatched. The CDR3 extends over 18 amino acids. The CDR3 region has the DNA TGTGCCAGCAGTCCCTGGACAGGGGGCAGTGGTGGGGCCAACGTCCTGACTTTC. The encoded protein is CASSPWTGGSGGANVLTF.

The rearrangement joins TRBV6-1 to TRBJ2-4; 12 bases line up with TRBD1. This CDR3 has 19 amino acids. From germline, CDR1 is MNHNS and CDR2 SASEGT. Trimming at V came to 6 bases and at J to 2 bases, leaving 14 bases not matched to a gene. The CDR3: CASRTLSGTGGSTKNIQYF. As DNA, the CDR3 is TGTGCCAGCAGGACCCTTTCTGGGACAGGGGGCTCGACCAAAAACATTCAGTACTTC.